This T cell receptor (beta chain) came from a study of CD8 T cells in Susac syndrome. General observations from the study: The relatively small number of individuals in the TCR sequencing and HLA analysis was acknowledged by the study.

Germline V lookup: CDR1 SGHNT, CDR2 YYREEE (reference sequence). CDR3 length equals 15 residues. V shed 6 bases and J shed 1 base, with 13 bases lying between them. Comments on this clonotype: Its antigen is undetermined.

The authors sequenced TCR beta from blood CD8+ and CD4+ T cells. The TEMRA cells underwent FACS enrichment, while the CD8+ and CD4+ T cells underwent negative isolation. Reverse transcription of roughly 0.5 to 1 ug RNA used random hexamers. Amplification of TCR beta CDR3 spanned 54 Vbeta and 13 Jbeta via immunoSEQ multiplex PCR. TCRdb passed the immunoSEQ multiplex PCR reads through MiXCR, listing each CDR3 protein once. The sample consists of approximately 110,000 distinct CDR3 sequences, 80% to 95% of them appearing once. This clonotype originated in a human donor with multiple sclerosis. Sequencing used CD8+ T cells from PBMCs. The chain has TRBV5-4 and TRBJ2-2; D may match TRBD1 or TRBD2 (6 bases each). The CDR3 DNA reads TGTGCCAGCACCCTTAGGGGGGTGAACACCGGGGAGCTGTTTTTT. It codes for CASTLRGVNTGELFF.